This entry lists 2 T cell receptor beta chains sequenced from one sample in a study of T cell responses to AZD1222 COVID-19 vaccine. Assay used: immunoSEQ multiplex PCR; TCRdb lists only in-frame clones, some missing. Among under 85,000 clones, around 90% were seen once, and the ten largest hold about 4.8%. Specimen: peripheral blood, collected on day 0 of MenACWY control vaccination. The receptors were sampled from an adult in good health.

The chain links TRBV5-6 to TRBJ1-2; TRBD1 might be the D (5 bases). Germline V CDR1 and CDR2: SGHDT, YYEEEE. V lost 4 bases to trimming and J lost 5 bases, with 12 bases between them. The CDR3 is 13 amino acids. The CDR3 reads CASSRAGGYGYTF. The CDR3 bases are TGTGCCAGCAGCCGGGCCGGGGGATATGGCTACACCTTC. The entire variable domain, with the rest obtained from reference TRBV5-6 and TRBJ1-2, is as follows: DAGVTQSPTHLIKTRGQQVTLRCSPKSGHDTVSWYQQALGQGPQFIFQYYEEEERQRGNFPDRFSGHQFPNYSSELNVNALLLGDSALYLCASSRAGGYGYTFGSGTRLTVV.

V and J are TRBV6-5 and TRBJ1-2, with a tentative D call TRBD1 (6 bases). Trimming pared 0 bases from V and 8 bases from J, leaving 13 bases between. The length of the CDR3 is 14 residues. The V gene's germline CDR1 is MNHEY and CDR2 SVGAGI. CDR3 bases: TGTGCCAGCAGTTACTCTACTCAGGGGTCGGGCTACACCTTC. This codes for CASSYSTQGSGYTF.